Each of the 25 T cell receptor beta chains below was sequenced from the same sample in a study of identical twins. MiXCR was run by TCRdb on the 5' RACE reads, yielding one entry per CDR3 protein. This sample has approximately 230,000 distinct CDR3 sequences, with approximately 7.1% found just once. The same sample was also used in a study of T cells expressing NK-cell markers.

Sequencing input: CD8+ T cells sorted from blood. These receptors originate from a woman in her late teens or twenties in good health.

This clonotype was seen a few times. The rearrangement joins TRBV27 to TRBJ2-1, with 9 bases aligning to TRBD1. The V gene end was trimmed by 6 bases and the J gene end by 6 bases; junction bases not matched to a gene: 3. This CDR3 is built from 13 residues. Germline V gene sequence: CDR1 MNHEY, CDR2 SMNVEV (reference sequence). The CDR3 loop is CASRDRGGNEQFF. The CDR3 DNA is TGTGCCAGCAGGGACAGGGGCGGCAATGAGCAGTTCTTC.

The CDR3 spells CASSSEETSPTQYF. In DNA, the CDR3 is TGTGCCAGCAGCTCCGAGGAGACTAGCCCTACGCAGTATTTT. The J gene is TRBJ2-3, the V gene TRBV13; TRBD2 agrees at 7 bases. Per the germline V gene, CDR1 is PRHDT and CDR2 is FYEKMQ (reference sequence). The J segment lost 8 bases and the V segment lost 4 bases, leaving 9 bases of the junction unmatched. The length of the CDR3 is 14 residues.

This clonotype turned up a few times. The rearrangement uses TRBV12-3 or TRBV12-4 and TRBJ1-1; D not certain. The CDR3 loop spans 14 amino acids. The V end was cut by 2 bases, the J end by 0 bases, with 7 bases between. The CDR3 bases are TGTGCCAGCAGTTTATTGGAGATGAACACTGAAGCTTTCTTT. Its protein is CASSLLEMNTEAFF.

CDR3 residues: CASSGARGRSYEQYF. CDR3 in DNA: TGTGCCAGCAGCGGGGCTCGTGGACGGTCCTACGAGCAGTACTTC. V gene TRBV9 combines with J gene TRBJ2-7; D is unclear. Germline-derived CDR1 and CDR2 are SGDLS and YYNGEE. This CDR3 is built from 15 residues. Trimming took off 3 bases at V and 1 base at J, with 14 bases between the two ends.

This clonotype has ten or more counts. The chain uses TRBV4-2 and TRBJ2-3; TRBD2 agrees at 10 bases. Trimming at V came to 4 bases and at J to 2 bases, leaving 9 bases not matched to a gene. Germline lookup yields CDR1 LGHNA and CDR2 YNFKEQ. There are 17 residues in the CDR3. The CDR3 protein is CASSPLPSGGVTDTQYF. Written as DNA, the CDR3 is TGTGCCAGCAGCCCCCTCCCCAGCGGGGGGGTCACAGATACGCAGTATTTT.

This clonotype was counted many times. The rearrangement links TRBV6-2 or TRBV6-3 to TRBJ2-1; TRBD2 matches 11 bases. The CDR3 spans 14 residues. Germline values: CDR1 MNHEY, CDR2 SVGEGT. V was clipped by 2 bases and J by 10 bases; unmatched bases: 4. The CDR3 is CASSYLAGGSEQFF. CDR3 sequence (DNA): TGTGCCAGCAGTTACCTAGCGGGAGGAAGCGAGCAGTTCTTC.

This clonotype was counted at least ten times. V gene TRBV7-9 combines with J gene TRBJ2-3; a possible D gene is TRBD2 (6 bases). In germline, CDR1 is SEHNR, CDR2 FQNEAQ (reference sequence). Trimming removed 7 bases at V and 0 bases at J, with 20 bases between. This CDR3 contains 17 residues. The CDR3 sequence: CASTGGEAGDSTDTQYF. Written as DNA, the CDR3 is TGTGCCAGCACCGGAGGAGAAGCGGGCGATAGCACAGATACGCAGTATTTT.

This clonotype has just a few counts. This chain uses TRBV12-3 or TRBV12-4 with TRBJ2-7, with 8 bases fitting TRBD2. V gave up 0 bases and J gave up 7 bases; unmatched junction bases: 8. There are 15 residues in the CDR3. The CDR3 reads CASSLAGAGGGEQYF. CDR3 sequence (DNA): TGTGCCAGCAGTTTAGCTGGTGCGGGAGGAGGGGAGCAGTACTTC.

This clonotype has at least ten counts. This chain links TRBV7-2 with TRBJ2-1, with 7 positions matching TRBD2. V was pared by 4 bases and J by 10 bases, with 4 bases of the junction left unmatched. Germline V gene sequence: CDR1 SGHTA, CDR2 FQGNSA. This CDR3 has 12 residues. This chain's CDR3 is CASSSGGREQFF. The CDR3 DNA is TGTGCCAGCAGCTCGGGGGGAAGAGAGCAGTTCTTC.

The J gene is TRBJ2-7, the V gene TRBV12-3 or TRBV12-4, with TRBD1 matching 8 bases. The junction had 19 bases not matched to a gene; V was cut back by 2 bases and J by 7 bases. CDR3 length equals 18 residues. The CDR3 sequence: CASSLRSHPTGARREQYF. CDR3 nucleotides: TGTGCCAGCAGTTTAAGGTCGCATCCGACAGGGGCGCGGAGGGAGCAGTACTTC.

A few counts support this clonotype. The CDR3 sequence: CASTGGVETQYF. The DNA for the CDR3 is TGTGCCAGCACCGGGGGGGTGGAGACCCAGTACTTC. The chain joins TRBV5-5 to TRBJ2-5; TRBD2 matches 8 bases. J lost 5 bases, V lost 6 bases, and 3 bases had no gene match. The CDR3 consists of 12 residues. The germline V gene has CDR1 SGHKS and CDR2 YYEKEE (reference sequence).

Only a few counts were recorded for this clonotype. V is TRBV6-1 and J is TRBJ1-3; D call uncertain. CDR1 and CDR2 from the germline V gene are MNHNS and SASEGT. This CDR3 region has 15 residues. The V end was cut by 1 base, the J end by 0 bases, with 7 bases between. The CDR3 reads CASSEVGNSGNTIYF. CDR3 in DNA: TGTGCCAGCAGTGAAGTGGGGAACTCTGGAAACACCATATATTTT.

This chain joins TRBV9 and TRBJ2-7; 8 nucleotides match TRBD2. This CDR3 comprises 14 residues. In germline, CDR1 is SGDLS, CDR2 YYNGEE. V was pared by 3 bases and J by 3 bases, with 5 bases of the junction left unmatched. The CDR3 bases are TGTGCCAGCAGCGAGGGGGGACTAGACTACGAGCAGTACTTC. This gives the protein CASSEGGLDYEQYF.

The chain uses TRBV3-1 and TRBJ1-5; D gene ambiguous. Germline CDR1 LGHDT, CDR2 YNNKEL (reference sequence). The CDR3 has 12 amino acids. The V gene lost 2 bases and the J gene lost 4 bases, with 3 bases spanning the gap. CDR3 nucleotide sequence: TGTGCCAGCAGCCAAAAGAATCAGCCCCAGCATTTT. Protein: CASSQKNQPQHF.

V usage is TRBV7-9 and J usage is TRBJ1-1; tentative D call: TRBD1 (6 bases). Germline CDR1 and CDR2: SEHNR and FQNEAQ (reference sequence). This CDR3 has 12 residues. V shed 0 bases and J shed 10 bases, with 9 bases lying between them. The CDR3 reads CASSLAGGRAFF. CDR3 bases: TGTGCCAGCAGCTTAGCGGGGGGCAGAGCTTTCTTT.

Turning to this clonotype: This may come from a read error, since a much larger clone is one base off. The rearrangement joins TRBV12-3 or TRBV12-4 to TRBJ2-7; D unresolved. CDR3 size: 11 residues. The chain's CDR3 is CGSTPGYEQYF. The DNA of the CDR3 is TGTGGCAGCACCCCCGGCTACGAGCAGTACTTC.

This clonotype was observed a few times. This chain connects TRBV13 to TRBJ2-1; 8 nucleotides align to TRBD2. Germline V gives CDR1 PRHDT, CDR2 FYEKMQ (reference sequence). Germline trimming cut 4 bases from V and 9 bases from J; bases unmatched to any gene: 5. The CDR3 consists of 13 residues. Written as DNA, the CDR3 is TGTGCCAGCAGCTCGCACCGGGGGGGTGAGCAGTTCTTC. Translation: CASSSHRGGEQFF.

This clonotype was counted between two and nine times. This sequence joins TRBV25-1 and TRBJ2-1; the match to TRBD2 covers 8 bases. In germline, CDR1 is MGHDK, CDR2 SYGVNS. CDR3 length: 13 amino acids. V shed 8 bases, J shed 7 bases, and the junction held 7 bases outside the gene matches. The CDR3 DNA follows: TGTGCCAGCTCTAACGGGGGGGGGAATGAGCAGTTCTTC. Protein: CASSNGGGNEQFF.

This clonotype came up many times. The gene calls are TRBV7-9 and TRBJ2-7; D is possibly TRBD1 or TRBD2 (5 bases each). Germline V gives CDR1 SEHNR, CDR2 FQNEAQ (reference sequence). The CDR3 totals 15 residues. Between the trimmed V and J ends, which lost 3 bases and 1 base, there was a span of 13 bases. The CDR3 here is CASSLTARESYEQYF. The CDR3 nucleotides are TGTGCCAGCAGCTTGACAGCTAGGGAGTCCTACGAGCAGTACTTC.

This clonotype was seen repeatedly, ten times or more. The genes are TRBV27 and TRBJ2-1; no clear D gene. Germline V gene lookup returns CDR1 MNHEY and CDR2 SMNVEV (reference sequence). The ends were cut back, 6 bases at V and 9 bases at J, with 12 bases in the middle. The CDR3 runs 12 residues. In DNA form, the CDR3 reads TGTGCCAGCAGAGCTGCCGAGTTTGAGCAGTTCTTC. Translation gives CASRAAEFEQFF.

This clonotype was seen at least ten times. Here the CDR3 reads CASSPSGRNEQFF. The CDR3 bases are TGTGCCAGCAGTCCCTCCGGGCGCAATGAGCAGTTCTTC. This chain links TRBV12-3 or TRBV12-4 with TRBJ2-1; D unclear. V was cut by 5 bases and J by 6 bases, with 11 bases left in between. CDR3 length: 13 amino acids.

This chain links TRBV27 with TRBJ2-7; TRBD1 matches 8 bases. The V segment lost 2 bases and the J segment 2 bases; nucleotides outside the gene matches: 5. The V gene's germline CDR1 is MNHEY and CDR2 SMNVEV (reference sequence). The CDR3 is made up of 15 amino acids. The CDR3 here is CASSLRDRGPYEQYF. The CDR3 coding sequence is TGTGCCAGCAGTTTACGAGACAGGGGACCCTACGAGCAGTACTTC.

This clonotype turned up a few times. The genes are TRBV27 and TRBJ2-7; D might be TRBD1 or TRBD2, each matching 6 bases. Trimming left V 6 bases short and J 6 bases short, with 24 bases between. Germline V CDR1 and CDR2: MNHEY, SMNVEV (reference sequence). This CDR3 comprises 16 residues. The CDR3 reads CASRIRTSGRGGEQYF. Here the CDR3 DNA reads TGTGCCAGCAGGATTCGTACCTCGGGCAGGGGAGGCGAGCAGTACTTC.

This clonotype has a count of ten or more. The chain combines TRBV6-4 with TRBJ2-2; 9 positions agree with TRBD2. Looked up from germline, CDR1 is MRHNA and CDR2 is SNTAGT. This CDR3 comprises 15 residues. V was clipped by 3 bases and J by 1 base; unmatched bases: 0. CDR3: CASSERGGNTGELFF. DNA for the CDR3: TGTGCCAGCAGTGAGCGGGGGGGGAACACCGGGGAGCTGTTTTTT.

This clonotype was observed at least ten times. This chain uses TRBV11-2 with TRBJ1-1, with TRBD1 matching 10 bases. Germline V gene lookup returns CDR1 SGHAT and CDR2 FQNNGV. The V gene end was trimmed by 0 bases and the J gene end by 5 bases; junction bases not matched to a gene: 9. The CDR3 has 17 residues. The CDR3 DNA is TGTGCCAGCAGCTTAGATCCGGGACAGGGGTGGATGACTGAAGCTTTCTTT. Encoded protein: CASSLDPGQGWMTEAFF.